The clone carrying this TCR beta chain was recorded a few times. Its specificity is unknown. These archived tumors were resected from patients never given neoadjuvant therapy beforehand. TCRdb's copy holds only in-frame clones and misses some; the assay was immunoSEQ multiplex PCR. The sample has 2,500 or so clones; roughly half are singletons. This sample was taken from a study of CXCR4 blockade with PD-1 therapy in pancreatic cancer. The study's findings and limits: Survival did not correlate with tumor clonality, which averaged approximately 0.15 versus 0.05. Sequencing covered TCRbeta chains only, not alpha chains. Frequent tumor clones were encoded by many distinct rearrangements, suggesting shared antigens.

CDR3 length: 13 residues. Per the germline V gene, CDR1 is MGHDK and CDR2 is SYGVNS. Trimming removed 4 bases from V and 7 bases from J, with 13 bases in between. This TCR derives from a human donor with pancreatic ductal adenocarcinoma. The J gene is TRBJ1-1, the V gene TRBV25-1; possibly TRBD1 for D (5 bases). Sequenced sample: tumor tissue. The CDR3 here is CASSAGDLSEAFF. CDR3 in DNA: TGTGCCAGCAGTGCGGGGGACTTGAGTGAAGCTTTCTTT.